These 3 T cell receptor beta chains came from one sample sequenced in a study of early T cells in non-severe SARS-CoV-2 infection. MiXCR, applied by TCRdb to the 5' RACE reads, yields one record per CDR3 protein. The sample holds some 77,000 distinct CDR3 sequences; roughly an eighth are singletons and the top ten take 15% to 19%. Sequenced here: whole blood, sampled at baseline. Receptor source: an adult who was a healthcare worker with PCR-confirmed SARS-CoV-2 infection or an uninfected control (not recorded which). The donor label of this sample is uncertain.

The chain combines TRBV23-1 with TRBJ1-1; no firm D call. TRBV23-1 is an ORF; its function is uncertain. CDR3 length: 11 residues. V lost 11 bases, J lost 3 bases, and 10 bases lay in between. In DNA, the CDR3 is TGCGCCGGCTCGGGATACACTGAAGCTTTCTTT. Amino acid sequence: CAGSGYTEAFF.

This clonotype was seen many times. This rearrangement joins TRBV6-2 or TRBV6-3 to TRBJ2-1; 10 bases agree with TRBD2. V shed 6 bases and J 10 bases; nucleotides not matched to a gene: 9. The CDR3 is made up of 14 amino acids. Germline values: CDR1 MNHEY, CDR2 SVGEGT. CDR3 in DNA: TGTGCCAGCAGGAGCGGGGGGGAGTCAGGCGAGCAGTTCTTC. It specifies CASRSGGESGEQFF.

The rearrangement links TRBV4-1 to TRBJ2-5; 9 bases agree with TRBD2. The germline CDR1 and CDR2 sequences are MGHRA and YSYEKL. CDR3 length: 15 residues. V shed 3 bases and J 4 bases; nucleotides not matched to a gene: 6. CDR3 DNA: TGCGCCAGCAGCCACCGTAGCGGGAGTTCAGAGACCCAGTACTTC. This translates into CASSHRSGSSETQYF.